The rows below give T cell receptor beta chains drawn from one sample of a study of T-cell reconstitution after alpha-beta-depleted transplantation in children. Each CDR3 protein gets one entry after TCRdb re-called the PCR reads with MiXCR. The table records about 340,000 distinct CDR3 sequences, roughly 16% of them present only once. The input for sequencing was PBMCs, mostly from graft donor cells, taken 360 days after TCRalphabeta/CD19-depleted stem cell transplant. Receptors were obtained from a male patient under 10 years old who had a stem cell transplant for acute lymphoblastic leukemia, so the T cells may come from the graft donor. The CDR3 runs from the conserved cysteine through the conserved F or W. The order of the fields is CDR3 length, D gene, clone size, J gene, V gene, CDR3 DNA, CDR3 protein. The D gene is left open where the match is weak. Rows give clone size only sometimes, using once, few, many, or a class for an expanded clone.

>18|TRBD1|few|TRBJ2-1|TRBV27
TGTGCCAGCAGTTTATCTTTGGGACAGGGTTTCTCCTACAATGAGCAGTTCTTC
CASSLSLGQGFSYNEQFF
>15|-|many|TRBJ2-3|TRBV29-1
TGCAGCGTTGGGCAGAAGGCAGCAAGCACAGATACGCAGTATTTT
CSVGQKAASTDTQYF
>18|TRBD2|few|TRBJ2-7|TRBV11-2
TGTGCCAGCAGCGTGAGGGGCAGGACTAGCCTCGCTCCTACTGAGCAGTACTTC
CASSVRGRTSLAPTEQYF
>17|-|-|TRBJ2-3|TRBV10-3
TGTGCCATCAGTGATATGGTGACCAGTAAAAGCACAGATACGCAGTATTTT
CAISDMVTSKSTDTQYF
>15|TRBD2|-|TRBJ2-3|TRBV24-1
TGTGCCACCAGTGATTTGAGCGGGAATACAGATACGCAGTATTTT
CATSDLSGNTDTQYF
>17|TRBD2|few|TRBJ2-1|TRBV4-2
TGTGCCAGCGGCCAATCAGGAGCGGGAGCTACCTACAATGAGCAGTTCTTC
CASGQSGAGATYNEQFF
>12|TRBD1|-|TRBJ2-4|TRBV20-1
TGCAGTGCCCAGACAGGGGTTAACATTCAGTACTTC
CSAQTGVNIQYF
>16|TRBD2|-|TRBJ2-5|TRBV11-2
TGTGCCAGCAGCTCGCTAGCGGGAGGGCCCCAAGAGACCCAGTACTTC
CASSSLAGGPQETQYF
>15|-|many|TRBJ1-4|TRBV5-1
TGCGCCAGCAGCTTAAATGGACAGAGGAATGAAAAACTGTTTTTT
CASSLNGQRNEKLFF
>16|-|few|TRBJ1-1|TRBV5-4
TGTGCCAGCAGCTTGGTAGGGGCCCTCTTGAACACTGAAGCTTTCTTT
CASSLVGALLNTEAFF
>13|-|-|TRBJ2-2|TRBV5-1
TGCGCCAGCAGCTTGACAGGGCTCGGGGAGCTGTTTTTT
CASSLTGLGELFF
>18|-|-|TRBJ2-1|TRBV4-1
TGCGCCAGCAGCCAAGATCAAAGTAGGGGAGCCTCCTACAATGAGCAGTTCTTC
CASSQDQSRGASYNEQFF
>13|-|-|TRBJ2-1|TRBV12-3/TRBV12-4
TGTGCCAGCAGTTTGAGCCTAGTAAGGGAGCAGTTCTTC
CASSLSLVREQFF
>15|TRBD1|-|TRBJ1-5|TRBV28
TGTGCCAGCAGGGGGGGGACAGGAATTAATCAGCCCCAGCATTTT
CASRGGTGINQPQHF
>13|TRBD2|-|TRBJ2-1|TRBV5-6
TGTGCCAGCAGCTTGAGTAGGGCGGGAGGGCAGTTCTTC
CASSLSRAGGQFF
>14|-|many|TRBJ2-1|TRBV7-2
TGTGCCAGCAGCTACCGGGGGAGAGGAGGTGAGCAGTTCTTC
CASSYRGRGGEQFF
>16|-|few|TRBJ2-2|TRBV12-3/TRBV12-4
TGTGCCAGCACAGACGGGGCCCGAAGGACGGCCGGGGAGCTGTTTTTT
CASTDGARRTAGELFF
>15|TRBD1|few|TRBJ2-2|TRBV6-1
TGTGCCAGTACCGGGACAGGGGCTTTTGGCGGGGAGCTGTTTTTT
CASTGTGAFGGELFF
>17|-|many|TRBJ2-7|TRBV12-3/TRBV12-4
TGTGCCAGCAGCCGGACAGGTTCTTGGGAGGGAACCTACGGGCAGTACTTC
CASSRTGSWEGTYGQYF
>15|-|-|TRBJ2-1|TRBV12-3/TRBV12-4
TGTGCCAGCAGTTCCACGGGGGTTTCCTACAATGAGCAGTTCTTC
CASSSTGVSYNEQFF
>16|TRBD2|few|TRBJ2-1|TRBV11-2
TGTGCCAGCAGCGATCTTAGCGGGAGAAAATATTATGAGCAGTTCTTC
CASSDLSGRKYYEQFF
>15|-|-|TRBJ2-7|TRBV5-1
TGCGCCAGCAGCCAGACCGGAGGAAGCTCCTACGAGCAGTACTTC
CASSQTGGSSYEQYF
>18|TRBD1|-|TRBJ1-4|TRBV2
TGTGCCATCAGTCCGATGGGACAGGGTTTTTCTACTAATGAAAAACTGTTTTTT
CAISPMGQGFSTNEKLFF
>16|TRBD2|few|TRBJ2-1|TRBV20-1
TGCAGTGCTAGACCCCCTAGCGGGAGGGCCCCCCATGAGCAGTTCTTC
CSARPPSGRAPHEQFF
>16|-|-|TRBJ2-6|TRBV4-2
TGTGCCAGCAGCCAAGTGGTGGGTGCCGGGGCCAACGTCCTGACTTTC
CASSQVVGAGANVLTF
>12|-|many|TRBJ2-7|TRBV30
TGTGCCTGGAGTGCTAGAGTCCACGAGCAGTACTTC
CAWSARVHEQYF